The sample holds many counts of the clone carrying this T cell receptor (beta chain). Its antigen is as yet unknown. The cDNA came from 5'RACE with 10-nucleotide random UMIs. TCRdb independently ran MiXCR on the 5' RACE reads; one entry per CDR3 protein. Among around 37,000 distinct CDR3 sequences listed, around 14% were seen once. The CDR3 loop spans 15 amino acids. Trimming shortened V by 4 bases and J by 5 bases, and 17 bases separated the two germline ends. Germline V lookup: CDR1 SGHTA, CDR2 FQGNSA. This entry is derived from a study of neurological immune-mediated disorders. The unsorted libraries were prepared from 2 million PBMCs (stored at -80 C). Study-wide results and caveats: Across subjects, expanded clones had no CDR3 amino acid sequences in common, pointing to private repertoires in all groups.

This TCR came from a woman aged 45-65 years with HTLV-1-associated myelopathy (HAM/TSP). Sequenced input: PBMCs. The rearrangement joins TRBV7-2 to TRBJ2-5; D ambiguous. The CDR3 region is CASSSRWVSSETQYF. The DNA of the CDR3 is TGTGCCAGCAGCTCCCGGTGGGTTAGCTCGGAGACCCAGTACTTC. Supplemented by reference TRBV7-2 and TRBJ2-5, the full variable domain reads GAGVSQSPSNKVTEKGKDVELRCDPISGHTALYWYRQSLGQGLEFLIYFQGNSAPDKSGLPSDRFSAERTGGSVSTLTIQRTQQEDSAVYLCASSSRWVSSETQYFGPGTRLLVL.